This TCR beta chain was documented in a study of human T cells and chemical hapten exposure (dated by TCRdb to the early 2020s). With regard to the full study: For sensitization, 2% DPC in acetone was applied to a 2 cm by 2 cm area of upper inner arm skin. For TCR sequencing, blood came from about 28 alopecia patients at anywhere from one to four time points (pre-sensitization, 2, 6 and 24 weeks). Patient blood was sampled pre-sensitization (week 0) and at 2, 6 and about 24 weeks after DPC sensitization. The mostly female patient cohort included alopecia areata with under or over 50% scalp involvement, alopecia totalis and alopecia universalis. Patch testing was performed on the upper back with Finn chambers containing 0.01% DPC, and the patch tests were scored after 6 days according to International Contact Dermatitis Research Group standards. The libraries were sequenced as a pool, and the TCR yield per sample differed mostly because of small variations in library volumes within the pool. Throughout the study period of roughly 24 weeks, patients also received therapeutic DPC doses to the scalp every week. The study tracked peripheral blood TCR repertoire changes in vivo during primary and secondary sensitization to the hapten diphenylcyclopropenone (DPC) in alopecia patients.

The sample holds a few counts of this clonotype. Its recognized antigen is unknown. The input lacks base qualities; no much larger clone sits a single base away. Reading the label with the study, this specimen's time point is: patch test 1, 2 weeks after DPC sensitization. The sample's treatment or condition, from its label and the paper: therapeutic diphenylcyclopropenone sensitization with weekly scalp DPC. At each patch-test visit, blood was drawn before the patch test was applied. Patients were eligible if aged 18 to 70, diagnosed with alopecia and judged suitable for DPC therapy, and pregnant patients were excluded. Total RNA was extracted from unfractionated whole blood that had been collected in Tempus Blood RNA tubes. Here is what the overall study found, with its caveats: Patch test score correlated positively with the number of PT1 expanded TCRs, reaching significance at thresholds 8, 16 and 32 but not at 4. All patients had alopecia, a presumed autoimmune disease, so their immune response might differ from that of healthy individuals. Repeated subsampling changed both the strength of the expansion versus patch-test correlation and the threshold at which that correlation became significant. DPC sensitization did not change the number of TCRs with a frequency above 1 in 1000, and there was no evidence of changes in global repertoire structure. Significantly more large CDR3 similarity clusters were formed by expanded TCRs than by pre-sensitization or healthy control sets, consistent with antigen-driven responses.

Library prep was done by RACE. TCRdb names NextSeq 500 as the instrument used. During library preparation, unique molecular identifiers were attached to individual cDNA molecules so that TCRs could be counted in a quantitative, reproducible way. Both TCR alpha and TCR beta chains were sequenced from each blood RNA sample. For the original study's pipeline: The median number of TCRs per sample was roughly 100,000, ranging from roughly 23,224 to 700,000. The Decombinator software suite was used to annotate V, J and CDR3 in the TCR reads. For PS versus PT1 abundance plots, all samples were subsampled to the same number of TCRs (28,000). Expanded TCRs were defined as absent before sensitization and observed at least eight times at the 2-week time point. The public reads were reprocessed in TCRdb via fastp at Q25 and MiXCR, keeping in-frame beta chains. Here each entry gathers all rows of one CDR3 protein and keeps the most common genes and DNA. The authors' filters were not applied to this entry. The sample profile shows around 300,000 distinct CDR3 sequences; 5.5% to 8% of them were found once. Together, the top ten hold 7.5% to 8.5% of the sample.

CDR1 and CDR2, looked up from the germline V gene, are MNHEY and SVGEGT. V and J are truncated by 8 bases and 0 bases respectively, leaving an intervening sequence of 10 bases. The CDR3 contains 13 residues, cysteine and phenylalanine counted. Only the CDR3 region is kept as DNA, spanning 39 bases read in frame from base 1. This receptor was identified in a woman under 30 with alopecia areata. Some clones in this sample may be carry-over from other donors' samples. The source was whole blood, collected in connection with sensitization to the hapten diphenylcyclopropenone (DPC). The V and J segments used are TRBV6-2 or TRBV6-3 and TRBJ1-2; TRBD1 is possibly the D segment (6 matching bases). The bases are TGTGCCAGCGAGGGACATTCTAACTATGGCTACACCTTC. Its amino acids are CASEGHSNYGYTF.